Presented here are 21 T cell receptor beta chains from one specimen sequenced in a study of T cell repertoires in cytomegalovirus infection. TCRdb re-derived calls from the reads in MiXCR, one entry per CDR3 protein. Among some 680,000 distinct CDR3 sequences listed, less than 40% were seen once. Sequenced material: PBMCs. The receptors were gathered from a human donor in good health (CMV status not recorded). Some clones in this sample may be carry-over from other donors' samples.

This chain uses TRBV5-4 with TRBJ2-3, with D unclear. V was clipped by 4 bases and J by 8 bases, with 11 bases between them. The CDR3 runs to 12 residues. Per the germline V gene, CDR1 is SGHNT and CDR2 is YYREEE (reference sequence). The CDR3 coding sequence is TGTGCCAGCAGCCGCCCCACTGGTACGCAGTATTTT. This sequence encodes CASSRPTGTQYF.

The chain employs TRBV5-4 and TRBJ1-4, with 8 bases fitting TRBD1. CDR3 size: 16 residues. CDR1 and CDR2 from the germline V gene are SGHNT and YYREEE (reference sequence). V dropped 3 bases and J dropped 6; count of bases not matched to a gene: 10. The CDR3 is CASSSDTGGWDEKLFF. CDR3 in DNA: TGTGCCAGCAGCTCGGATACAGGGGGTTGGGATGAAAAACTGTTTTTT. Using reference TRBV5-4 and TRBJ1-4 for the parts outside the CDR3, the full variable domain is ETGVTQSPTHLIKTRGQQVTLRCSSQSGHNTVSWYQQALGQGPQFIFQYYREEENGRGNFPPRFSGLQFPNYSSELNVNALELDDSALYLCASSSDTGGWDEKLFFGSGTQLSVL.

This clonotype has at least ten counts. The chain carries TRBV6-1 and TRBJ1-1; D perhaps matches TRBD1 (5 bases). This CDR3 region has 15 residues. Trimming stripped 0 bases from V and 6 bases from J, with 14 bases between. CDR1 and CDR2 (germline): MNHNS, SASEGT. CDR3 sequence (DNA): TGTGCCAGCAGTGAAGCAAGTTTCGGGACCTCTGAAGCTTTCTTT. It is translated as CASSEASFGTSEAFF.

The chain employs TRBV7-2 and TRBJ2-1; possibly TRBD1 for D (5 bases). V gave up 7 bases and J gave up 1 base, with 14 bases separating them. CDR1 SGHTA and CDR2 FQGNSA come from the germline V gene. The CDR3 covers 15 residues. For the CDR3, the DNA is TGTGCCAGCACCGCCATTAGGGGTTCCTACAATGAGCAGTTCTTC. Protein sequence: CASTAIRGSYNEQFF.

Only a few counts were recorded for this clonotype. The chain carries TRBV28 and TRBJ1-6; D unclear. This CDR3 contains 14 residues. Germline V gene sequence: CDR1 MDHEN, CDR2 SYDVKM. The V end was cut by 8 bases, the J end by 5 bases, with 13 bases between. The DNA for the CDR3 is TGTGCCAGCTGTCCGGGTGACAATAATTCACCCCTCCACTTT. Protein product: CASCPGDNNSPLHF. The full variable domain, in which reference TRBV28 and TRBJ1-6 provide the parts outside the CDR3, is DVKVTQSSRYLVKRTGEKVFLECVQDMDHENMFWYRQDPGLGLRLIYFSYDVKMKEKGDIPEGYSVSREKKERFSLILESASTNQTSMYLCASCPGDNNSPLHFGNGTRLTVT.

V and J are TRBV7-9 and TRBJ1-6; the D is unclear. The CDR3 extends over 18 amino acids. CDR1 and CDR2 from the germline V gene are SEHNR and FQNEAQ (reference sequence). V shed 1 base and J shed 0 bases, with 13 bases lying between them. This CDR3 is CASSLVDKGSSYNSPLHF. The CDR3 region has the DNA TGTGCCAGCAGCTTAGTCGATAAAGGGAGCTCCTATAATTCACCCCTCCACTTT.

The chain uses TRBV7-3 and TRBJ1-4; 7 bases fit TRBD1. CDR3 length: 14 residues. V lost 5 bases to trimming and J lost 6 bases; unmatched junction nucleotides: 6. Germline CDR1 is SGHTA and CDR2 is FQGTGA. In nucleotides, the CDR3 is TGTGCCAGCAGCCACGGACAGGCGGATGAAAAACTGTTTTTT. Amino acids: CASSHGQADEKLFF.

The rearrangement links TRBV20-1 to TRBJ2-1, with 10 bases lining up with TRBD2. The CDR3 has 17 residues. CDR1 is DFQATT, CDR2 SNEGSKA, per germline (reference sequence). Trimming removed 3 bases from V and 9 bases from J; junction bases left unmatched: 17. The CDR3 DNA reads TGCAGTGCTAGTTTGGCTAGCGGGAGAGGGCGCAATGGTGAGCAGTTCTTC. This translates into CSASLASGRGRNGEQFF.

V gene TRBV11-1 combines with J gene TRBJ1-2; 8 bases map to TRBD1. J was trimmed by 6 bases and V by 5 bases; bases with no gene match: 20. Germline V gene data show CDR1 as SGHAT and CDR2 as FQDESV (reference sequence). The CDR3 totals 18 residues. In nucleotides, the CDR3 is TGTGCCAGCAGCGTGAGGGGTTTGCGGGGGACAGGCCAGGATGGCTACACCTTC. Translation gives CASSVRGLRGTGQDGYTF.

DNA for the CDR3: TGTGCCAGCAGTCCCTCCTATGAAGCTTTCTTT. This codes for CASSPSYEAFF. This sequence joins TRBV12-3 or TRBV12-4 and TRBJ1-1, with D unresolved. The length of the CDR3 is 11 residues. V lost 5 bases, J lost 7 bases, and 8 bases lay in between.

The DNA of the CDR3 is TGTGCCAGCAGCCCGACAGTTTTTGGCGAAAAACTGTTTTTT. Translation gives CASSPTVFGEKLFF. V and J are TRBV11-2 and TRBJ1-4, with D maybe TRBD1 (5 bases). The ends were cut back, 5 bases at V and 8 bases at J, with 15 bases in the middle. Germline V CDR1 and CDR2: SGHAT, FQNNGV. The CDR3 totals 14 residues.

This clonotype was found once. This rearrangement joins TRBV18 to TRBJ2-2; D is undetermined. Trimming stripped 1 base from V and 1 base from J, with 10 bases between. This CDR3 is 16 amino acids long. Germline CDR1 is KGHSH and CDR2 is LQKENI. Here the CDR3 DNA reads TGTGCCAGCTCACCACTTTCTAGTATGAACACCGGGGAGCTGTTTTTT. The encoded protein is CASSPLSSMNTGELFF.

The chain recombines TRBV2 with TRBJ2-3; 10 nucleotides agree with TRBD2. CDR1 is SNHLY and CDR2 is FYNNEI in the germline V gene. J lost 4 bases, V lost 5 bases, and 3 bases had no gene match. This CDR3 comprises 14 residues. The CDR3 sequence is CASSTLAGPDTQYF. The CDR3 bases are TGTGCCAGCAGTACACTAGCGGGACCAGATACGCAGTATTTT.

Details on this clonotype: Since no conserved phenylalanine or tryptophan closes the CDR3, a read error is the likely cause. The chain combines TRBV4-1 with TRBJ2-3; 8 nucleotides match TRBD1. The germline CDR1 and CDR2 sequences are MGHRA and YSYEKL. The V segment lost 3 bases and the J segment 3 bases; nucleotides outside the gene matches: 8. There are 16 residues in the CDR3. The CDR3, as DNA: TGCGCCAGCAGCCAGGGGGACAGGAGGGTGACAGATACGCAGTATTTG. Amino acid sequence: CASSQGDRRVTDTQYL.

CDR3 in DNA: TGTGCCAGCAGCCAAGTCTTCTCTTCACCCCTCCACTTT. Translated: CASSQVFSSPLHF. This chain uses TRBV14 with TRBJ1-6; D uncertain. The CDR3 is 13 residues long. Germline V CDR1 and CDR2: SGHDN, FVKESK. V gave up 1 base and J gave up 9 bases, with 7 bases separating them.

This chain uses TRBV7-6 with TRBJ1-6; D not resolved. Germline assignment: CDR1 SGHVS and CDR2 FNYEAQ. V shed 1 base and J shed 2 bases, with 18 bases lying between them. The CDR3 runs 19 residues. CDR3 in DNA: TGTGCCAGCAGCTTAGATCCGTTCGAAGCGGAGACCTATAATTCACCCCTCCACTTT. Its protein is CASSLDPFEAETYNSPLHF.

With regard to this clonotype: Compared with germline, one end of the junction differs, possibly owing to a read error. Written as DNA, the CDR3 is TGTGCCAGCAGCCAAGGCAAAGTGGCGGGACAGGGGGCTGATGAGCAGTTCTTC. As protein: CASSQGKVAGQGADEQFF. J is TRBJ2-1 and V is TRBV4-1, with 12 positions matching TRBD1. Germline values: CDR1 MGHRA, CDR2 YSYEKL. CDR3 size: 18 residues.

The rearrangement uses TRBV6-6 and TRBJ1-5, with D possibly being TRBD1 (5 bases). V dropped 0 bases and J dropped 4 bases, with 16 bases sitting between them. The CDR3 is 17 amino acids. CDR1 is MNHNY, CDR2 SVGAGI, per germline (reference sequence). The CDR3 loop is CASSYSAGGTKNQPQHF. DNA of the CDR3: TGTGCCAGCAGTTACTCAGCGGGGGGGACCAAAAATCAGCCCCAGCATTTT.

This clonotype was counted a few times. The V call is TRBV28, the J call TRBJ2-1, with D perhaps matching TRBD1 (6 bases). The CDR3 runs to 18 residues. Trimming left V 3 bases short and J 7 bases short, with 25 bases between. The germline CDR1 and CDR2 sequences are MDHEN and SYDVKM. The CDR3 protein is CASSLLVFRSGDPNEQFF. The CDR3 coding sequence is TGTGCCAGCAGTTTGCTTGTTTTTCGGTCAGGGGACCCTAATGAGCAGTTCTTC.

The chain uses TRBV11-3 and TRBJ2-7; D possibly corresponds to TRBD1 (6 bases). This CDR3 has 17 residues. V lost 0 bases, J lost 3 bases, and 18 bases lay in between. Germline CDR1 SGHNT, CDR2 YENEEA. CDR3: CASSLENRDGNLYEQYF. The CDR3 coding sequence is TGTGCCAGCAGCTTAGAAAACAGGGACGGTAACCTCTACGAGCAGTACTTC.

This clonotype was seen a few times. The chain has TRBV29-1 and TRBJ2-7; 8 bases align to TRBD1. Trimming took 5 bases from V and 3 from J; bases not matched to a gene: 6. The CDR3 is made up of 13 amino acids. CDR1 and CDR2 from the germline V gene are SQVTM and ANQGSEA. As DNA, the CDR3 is TGCAGCGTTACGGGACAGGCCATCTACGAGCAGTACTTC. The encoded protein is CSVTGQAIYEQYF.